Listed below are T cell receptor beta chains from one sample, sequenced in a study of OX40 agonist ivuxolimab in advanced cancers. Sequencing was performed with immunoSEQ multiplex PCR; in TCRdb, only in-frame clones are kept and a portion is missing. The data show fewer than 35,000 clones, just over 90% seen once. The specimen comprised CD4+ or CD8+ T cells sorted from blood, sampled in a trial of the OX40 agonist ivuxolimab. These receptors were collected from an adult with an advanced solid tumor such as melanoma, head and neck, liver or kidney cancer. Each CDR3 is given with its conserved first and last residue. The D gene is left open where the match is weak. Clone size is shown for a subset of rows, as once, few, many or a class of expanded clone.

>.|TRBJ1-1|.|TRBV18
CASSGRTDTEAFF
TGTGCCAGCTCTGGGAGGACGGACACTGAAGCTTTCTTT
>TRBD1|TRBJ2-3|.|TRBV15
CATSREGQGEDTQYF
TGTGCCACCAGCAGAGAAGGACAGGGGGAAGATACGCAGTATTTT
>TRBD2|TRBJ2-3|.|TRBV10-2
CASSEAGLAGGGDTQYF
TGCGCCAGCAGTGAGGCAGGACTAGCGGGGGGCGGGGATACGCAGTATTTT
>.|TRBJ2-1|.|TRBV25-1
CASSEYMGAGDEQFF
TGTGCCAGCAGTGAATACATGGGAGCAGGGGATGAGCAGTTCTTC
>.|TRBJ1-2|.|TRBV27
CASSLSQGNGYTF
TGTGCCAGCAGTTTAAGCCAGGGCAATGGCTACACCTTC
>.|TRBJ1-1|once|TRBV19
CASHAGHFEAFF
TGTGCCAGTCACGCCGGCCACTTTGAAGCTTTCTTT
>TRBD1|TRBJ2-3|.|TRBV7-9
CASSDTGGGTDTQYF
TGTGCCAGCAGCGACACAGGGGGAGGCACAGATACGCAGTATTTT
>.|TRBJ1-1|.|TRBV9
CASSDAGMGDTEAFF
TGTGCCAGCAGCGATGCCGGGATGGGGGACACTGAAGCTTTCTTT
>.|TRBJ1-5|few|TRBV4-1
CASSQTLGARNQPQHF
TGCGCCAGCAGCCAGACCCTCGGGGCACGTAATCAGCCCCAGCATTTT
>.|TRBJ1-1|.|TRBV5-5
CASSLVLVTEARWAFF
TGTGCCAGCAGCTTGGTTTTAGTGACCGAGGCTCGATGGGCTTTCTTT
>TRBD1|TRBJ2-7|few|TRBV2
CASSLPQGEYEQYF
TGTGCCAGCAGTCTGCCCCAGGGGGAATACGAGCAGTACTTC
>.|TRBJ2-2|once|TRBV10-2
CASSDETGELFF
TGCGCCAGCAGTGACGAGACCGGGGAGCTGTTTTTT
>.|TRBJ1-5|.|TRBV7-8
CASSLLNQPQHF
TGTGCCAGCAGCTTATTAAATCAGCCCCAGCATTTT
>.|TRBJ1-1|.|TRBV2
CASIGFGVPEAFF
TGTGCCAGCATAGGGTTTGGGGTTCCTGAAGCTTTCTTT
>.|TRBJ1-2|.|TRBV4-2
CASSQEWGNGGYTF
TGTGCCAGCAGCCAAGAATGGGGGAACGGCGGCTACACCTTC
>TRBD2|TRBJ2-3|once|TRBV5-4
CASSSLAGGPSDTQYF
TGTGCCAGCAGCTCCTTAGCGGGGGGGCCCTCAGATACGCAGTATTTT